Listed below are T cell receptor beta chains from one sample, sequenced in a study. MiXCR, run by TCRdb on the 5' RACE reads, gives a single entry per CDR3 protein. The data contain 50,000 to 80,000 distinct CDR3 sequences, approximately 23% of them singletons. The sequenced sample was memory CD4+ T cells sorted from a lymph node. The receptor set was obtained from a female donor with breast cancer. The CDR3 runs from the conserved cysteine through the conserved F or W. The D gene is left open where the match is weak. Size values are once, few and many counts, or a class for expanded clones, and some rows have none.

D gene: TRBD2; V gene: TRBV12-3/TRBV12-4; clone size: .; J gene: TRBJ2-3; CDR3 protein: CASSRPQISAGFATDTQYF; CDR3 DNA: TGTGCCAGCAGTCGCCCTCAAATATCAGCGGGGTTCGCCACAGATACGCAGTATTTT
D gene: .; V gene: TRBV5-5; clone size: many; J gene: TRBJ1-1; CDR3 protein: CASSLFRAENTEAFF; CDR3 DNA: TGTGCCAGCAGCTTGTTCCGCGCGGAGAACACTGAAGCTTTCTTT
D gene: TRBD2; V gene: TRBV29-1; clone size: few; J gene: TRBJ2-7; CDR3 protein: CSVEGTSGLGSSYEQYF; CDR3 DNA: TGCAGCGTCGAGGGGACTAGCGGGTTAGGCAGCTCCTACGAGCAGTACTTC
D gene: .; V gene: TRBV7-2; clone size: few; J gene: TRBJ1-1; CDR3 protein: CASSSYPGGITEAFF; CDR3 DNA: TGTGCCAGCAGCTCATACCCTGGGGGTATCACTGAAGCTTTCTTT
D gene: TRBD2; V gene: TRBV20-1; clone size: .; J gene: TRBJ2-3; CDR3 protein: CSAFPGLAGWKQYF; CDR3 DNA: TGCAGTGCGTTTCCGGGACTAGCGGGGTGGAAGCAGTATTTT
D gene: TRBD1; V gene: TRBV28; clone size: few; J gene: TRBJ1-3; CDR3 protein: CASSSTGGSGNTIYF; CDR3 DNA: TGTGCCAGCAGTTCGACAGGGGGCTCTGGAAACACCATATATTTT
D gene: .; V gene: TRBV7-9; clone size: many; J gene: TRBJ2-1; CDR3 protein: CASSPRGGRGPYNEQFF; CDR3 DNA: TGTGCCAGCAGCCCCCGGGGGGGCAGGGGGCCTTACAATGAGCAGTTCTTC
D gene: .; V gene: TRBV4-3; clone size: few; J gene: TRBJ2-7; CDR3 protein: CASSQEYPPYEQYF; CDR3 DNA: TGCGCCAGCAGCCAAGAATACCCACCCTACGAGCAGTACTTC
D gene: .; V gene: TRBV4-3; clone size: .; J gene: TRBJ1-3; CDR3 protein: CASSPGPVSGNTIYF; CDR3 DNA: TGCGCCAGCAGCCCCGGACCCGTCTCTGGAAACACCATATATTTT
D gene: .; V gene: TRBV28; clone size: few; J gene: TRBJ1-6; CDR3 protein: CASGDVTLANSPLHF; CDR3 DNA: TGTGCCAGCGGCGATGTCACGTTGGCGAATTCACCCCTCCACTTT
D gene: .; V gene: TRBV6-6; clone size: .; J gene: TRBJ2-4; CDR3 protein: CASSPRDRVNIQYF; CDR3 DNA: TGTGCCAGCAGCCCCAGGGACCGGGTAAACATTCAGTACTTC
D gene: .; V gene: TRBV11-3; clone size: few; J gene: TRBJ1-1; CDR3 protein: CASSLGRWGRGPEAFF; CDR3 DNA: TGTGCCAGCAGCTTAGGGCGGTGGGGCAGGGGCCCTGAAGCTTTCTTT
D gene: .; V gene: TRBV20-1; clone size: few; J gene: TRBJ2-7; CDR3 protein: CSARDPRASSYEQYF; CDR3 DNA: TGCAGTGCTAGAGATCCTAGAGCTAGCTCCTACGAGCAGTACTTC
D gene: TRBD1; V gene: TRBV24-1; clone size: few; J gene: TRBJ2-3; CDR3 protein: CATSALRGPSRGGDTQYF; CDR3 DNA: TGTGCCACCAGTGCCTTAAGGGGGCCATCCCGTGGTGGAGATACGCAGTATTTT
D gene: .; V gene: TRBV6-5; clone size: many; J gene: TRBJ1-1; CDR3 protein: CASSYGTGPAEAFF; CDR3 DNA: TGTGCCAGCAGTTACGGCACAGGTCCAGCTGAAGCTTTCTTT
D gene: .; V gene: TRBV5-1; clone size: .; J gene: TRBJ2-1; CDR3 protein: CASSLAKASSYNEQFF; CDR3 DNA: TGCGCCAGCAGCTTGGCCAAGGCTAGCTCCTACAATGAGCAGTTCTTC
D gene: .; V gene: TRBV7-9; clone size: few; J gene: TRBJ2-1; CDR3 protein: CASSFIVDEQFF; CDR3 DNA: TGTGCCAGCAGCTTTATTGTCGACGAGCAGTTCTTC